This T cell receptor beta chain is drawn from a study of cytomegalovirus exposure and HLA in healthy donors. CDR3 size: 17 residues. From germline, CDR1 is LNHDA and CDR2 SQIVND (reference sequence). Unmatched junction bases numbered 6, after V lost 3 bases and J lost 2 bases. A multiplex PCR was run with 60 Vbeta primers and 13 Jbeta primers. Repertoires were generated with immunoSEQ multiplex PCR, while TCRdb's copy carries only in-frame clones and drops some. The repertoire includes around 130,000 clones, about 80% of them detected once, and under 3% sits in the top ten. This chain uses TRBV19 with TRBJ1-6, with 8 positions matching TRBD1. This sequence originates from a boy under 10 years old in good health and CMV-seronegative. What was sequenced was PBMCs. The CDR3 DNA reads as TGTGCCAGTAGTATTACGACAGGGGACACCTATAATTCACCCCTCCACTTT. This encodes CASSITTGDTYNSPLHF.